Listed below are T cell receptor beta chains from one sample, sequenced in a study of spatial heterogeneity in lung cancer. TCRdb reprocessed the 5' RACE reads via MiXCR and lists one record per CDR3 protein. The table shows more than 65,000 distinct CDR3 sequences, with under 8.5% occurring only once. The input for sequencing was PBMCs, taken at surgery. These TCRs come from a male donor with early-stage non-small cell lung cancer. Both conserved end residues are part of each CDR3. The D gene is left open where the match is weak. Size is stated for part of the rows, as once, few or many counts, or as a class when the clone is expanded.

d_gene	abundance	len	v_gene	j_gene	CDR3aa	CDR3nt
NA	many	13	TRBV10-3	TRBJ2-7	CAISEFTAYEQYF	TGTGCCATCAGTGAGTTTACAGCCTACGAGCAGTACTTC
NA	NA	15	TRBV20-1	TRBJ2-4	CSASYGGVTKNIQYF	TGCAGTGCTAGTTACGGAGGGGTCACCAAAAACATTCAGTACTTC
NA	many	12	TRBV12-3/TRBV12-4	TRBJ1-2	CASSLAGRGYTF	TGTGCCAGCAGTTTAGCGGGAAGAGGCTACACCTTC
TRBD1	many	12	TRBV5-1	TRBJ2-7	CASSLQGWEQYF	TGCGCCAGCAGCTTACAGGGGTGGGAGCAGTACTTC
NA	few	17	TRBV4-2	TRBJ2-1	CASSQDRSGSDHNEQFF	TGTGCCAGCAGCCAAGATAGAAGCGGGTCAGACCACAATGAGCAGTTCTTC
NA	few	13	TRBV3-1	TRBJ1-1	CASSPRGRSEAFF	TGTGCCAGCAGTCCTAGAGGTCGGAGTGAAGCTTTCTTT
TRBD2	many	17	TRBV9	TRBJ2-2	CASSPGLAGGPFGELFF	TGTGCCAGCAGCCCGGGACTAGCGGGAGGGCCTTTCGGGGAGCTGTTTTTT
TRBD2	few	16	TRBV12-3/TRBV12-4	TRBJ2-1	CASILRRTSGSYEQFF	TGTGCCAGCATTCTTAGGCGGACTAGCGGGAGTTATGAGCAGTTCTTC
TRBD1	many	14	TRBV9	TRBJ1-2	CASSKGQGDYGYTF	TGTGCCAGCAGCAAGGGACAGGGGGACTATGGCTACACCTTC
NA	few	13	TRBV7-9	TRBJ1-1	CASSTLVGSRAFF	TGTGCCAGCAGCACCCTGGTAGGGAGTAGAGCTTTCTTT
TRBD2	many	15	TRBV6-4	TRBJ2-1	CASSVTSGTYNEQFF	TGTGCCAGCAGTGTAACTAGCGGGACGTACAATGAGCAGTTCTTC
NA	many	16	TRBV29-1	TRBJ2-1	CSVVPRQASSYNEQFF	TGCAGCGTTGTACCCAGACAGGCAAGCTCCTACAATGAGCAGTTCTTC
TRBD2	few	15	TRBV20-1	TRBJ2-7	CSATIAGGFSYEQYF	TGCAGTGCTACTATAGCGGGCGGTTTCTCCTACGAGCAGTACTTC
NA	few	15	TRBV7-9	TRBJ1-2	CASSSDQPFRYGYTF	TGTGCCAGCAGCTCTGATCAGCCGTTTCGATATGGCTACACCTTC
TRBD2	many	15	TRBV6-5	TRBJ2-7	CASSSPGLASYEQYF	TGTGCCAGCAGTTCCCCGGGACTAGCGTCATACGAGCAGTACTTC
NA	many	15	TRBV20-1	TRBJ2-1	CSAPALGGSYNEQFF	TGCAGTGCCCCGGCACTGGGGGGCTCCTACAATGAGCAGTTCTTC
TRBD1	many	16	TRBV5-1	TRBJ1-6	CASAVEPRGPNSPLHF	TGCGCCAGCGCTGTAGAACCTAGGGGGCCAAATTCACCCCTCCACTTT
TRBD2	many	14	TRBV12-3/TRBV12-4	TRBJ2-3	CASILSGRGDTQYF	TGTGCCAGCATCCTTAGCGGGAGAGGAGATACGCAGTATTTT
TRBD1	many	15	TRBV6-2/TRBV6-3	TRBJ1-1	CASSRPGQGYTEAFF	TGTGCCAGCAGTCGACCGGGACAGGGTTATACTGAAGCTTTCTTT
TRBD1	few	15	TRBV19	TRBJ2-1	CASSIDGTGGNEQFF	TGTGCCAGTAGTATCGACGGGACAGGGGGCAATGAGCAGTTCTTC
NA	NA	14	TRBV24-1	TRBJ2-1	CATSDLGGGGEQFF	TGTGCCACCAGTGATTTGGGAGGGGGTGGCGAGCAGTTCTTC
NA	NA	14	TRBV2	TRBJ1-5	CASSAEYSNQPQHF	TGTGCCAGCAGCGCAGAGTATAGCAATCAGCCCCAGCATTTT
NA	NA	16	TRBV7-2	TRBJ2-1	CASSRFGTVVFNEQFF	TGTGCCAGCAGCCGCTTCGGGACGGTCGTATTCAATGAGCAGTTCTTC
NA	many	19	TRBV21-1	TRBJ2-1	CASSKDGTSGRFTYNEQFF	TGTGCCAGCAGCAAAGACGGGACTAGCGGGAGATTCACCTACAATGAGCAGTTCTTC
TRBD1	NA	15	TRBV12-3/TRBV12-4	TRBJ1-2	CASSRETGTGDGYTF	TGTGCCAGCAGTCGGGAGACAGGGACGGGGGATGGCTACACCTTC
TRBD1	many	15	TRBV7-2	TRBJ2-7	CASSVGQGPLYEQYF	TGTGCCAGCAGCGTAGGACAGGGTCCTCTCTACGAGCAGTACTTC